The 16 T cell receptor beta chains below come from one sample, sequenced in a study of T-cell memory formation after mild COVID-19. TCRdb redid the calling of the 5' RACE reads with MiXCR, one entry per CDR3 protein. The sample lists around 430,000 distinct CDR3 sequences; approximately 15% were seen once. Sequenced input: PBMCs or a T cell subset sorted from them (not recorded which). The receptor set was obtained from a man aged 18 to 30 who had mild COVID-19 (a few samples of this study predate the infection). Cell type and time point are not known.

This chain uses TRBV12-3 or TRBV12-4 with TRBJ1-1; no firm D call. This CDR3 has 11 amino acids. The V end lost 5 bases, the J end lost 3 bases, and 4 bases lay between the germline ends. CDR3: CASSTYTEAFF. CDR3 DNA: TGTGCCAGCAGTACTTACACTGAAGCTTTCTTT.

The CDR3 coding sequence is TGCGCCAGCAGCCAAGGTTTCGGGTCCGAGCAGTACGTC. Its translation is CASSQGFGSEQYV. J is TRBJ2-7 and V is TRBV4-3, with no clear D. The germline V gene encodes CDR1 LGHNA and CDR2 YSLEER. The CDR3 length is 13 residues. Trimming pared 1 base from V and 6 bases from J, leaving 10 bases between.

The genes are TRBV5-5 and TRBJ1-2; D ambiguous. CDR3 length equals 15 residues. The V and J ends lost 4 bases and 0 bases respectively, with 13 bases between them. CDR1 and CDR2 (germline): SGHKS, YYEKEE (reference sequence). The CDR3 nucleotides are TGTGCCAGCAGCCTCTTGGACGGAGCTAACTATGGCTACACCTTC. Protein sequence: CASSLLDGANYGYTF.

V and J are TRBV28 and TRBJ2-5; 7 bases align to TRBD1. The V gene's germline CDR1 is MDHEN and CDR2 SYDVKM. V was pared by 8 bases and J by 5 bases, with 17 bases of the junction left unmatched. The CDR3 is 16 residues long. CDR3 residues: CASQVGQVKTGETQYF. The CDR3 DNA is TGTGCCAGCCAAGTCGGACAGGTCAAAACCGGGGAGACCCAGTACTTC.

This clonotype was recorded a few times. CDR3 nucleotides: TGTGCCAGCAGCTTAGTACCTAGCGGGGGAGGGTACTACAATGAGCAGTTCTTC. Amino acids: CASSLVPSGGGYYNEQFF. This chain uses TRBV7-8 with TRBJ2-1; 10 bases align to TRBD2. This CDR3 comprises 18 residues. Germline-derived CDR1 and CDR2 are SGHVS and FQNEAQ. V trimming: 1 base; J trimming: 3 bases; junction bases outside the gene matches: 9.

V usage is TRBV20-1 and J usage is TRBJ1-1, with 7 bases identical to TRBD1. With 3 bases clipped from V and 1 base from J, the junction kept 8 bases outside the gene matches. From germline, CDR1 is DFQATT and CDR2 SNEGSKA (reference sequence). CDR3 length: 15 residues. As DNA, the CDR3 is TGCAGTGCTAGGCAAGAGGACAGGAGGAACACTGAAGCTTTCTTT. Translating it yields CSARQEDRRNTEAFF.

The chain couples TRBV7-2 to TRBJ1-1; TRBD1 is a possible D gene (5 bases). Germline lookup yields CDR1 SGHTA and CDR2 FQGNSA. This CDR3 contains 14 residues. Trimming removed 5 bases from V and 5 bases from J, with 15 bases in between. The CDR3 sequence: CASSPRGAGTEAFF. The CDR3 region has the DNA TGTGCCAGCAGCCCCCGCGGGGCCGGAACTGAAGCTTTCTTT.

V is TRBV6-6 and J is TRBJ2-1; D is undetermined. CDR1 and CDR2 from the germline V gene are MNHNY and SVGAGI (reference sequence). The ends were cut back, 6 bases at V and 8 bases at J, with 11 bases in the middle. The CDR3 length is 12 residues. CDR3 in DNA: TGTGCCAGCAGCGCCAGGTGGGATGAGCAGTTCTTC. Translated, it gives CASSARWDEQFF.

This chain connects TRBV20-1 to TRBJ1-1; D gene ambiguous. The CDR3 is 14 residues long. Germline V gene lookup returns CDR1 DFQATT and CDR2 SNEGSKA (reference sequence). The CDR3 loop reads CSQFGRGRIAEAFF. The CDR3 DNA reads as TGCAGCCAGTTCGGCCGAGGGCGCATCGCTGAAGCTTTCTTT.

CDR3 sequence reads: CASSLQGYYGYTF. The CDR3 coding sequence is TGTGCCAGCAGCTTACAGGGGTACTATGGCTACACCTTC. The chain is built from TRBV7-9 and TRBJ1-2, with D perhaps matching TRBD1 (6 bases). The length of the CDR3 is 13 residues. CDR1 and CDR2 (germline): SEHNR, FQNEAQ (reference sequence). V was cut by 2 bases and J by 3 bases, with 7 bases left in between.

The rearrangement joins TRBV4-1 to TRBJ1-2; TRBD1 aligns across 8 bases. This CDR3 contains 14 residues. The germline gives CDR1 MGHRA, CDR2 YSYEKL. V trimming: 8 bases; J trimming: 3 bases; junction bases outside the gene matches: 8. The CDR3 DNA is TGCGCCAGCTCCCGTGCGGGACAGGACTATGGCTACACCTTC. Translated: CASSRAGQDYGYTF.

J is TRBJ1-1 and V is TRBV19; 7 bases align to TRBD1. In germline, CDR1 is LNHDA, CDR2 SQIVND (reference sequence). This CDR3 spans 16 amino acids. Trimming cost V 10 bases and J 0 bases; bases outside gene matches: 14. The CDR3 loop reads CATHPMTGTVNTEAFF. The CDR3, as DNA: TGTGCCACCCACCCTATGACAGGGACCGTGAACACTGAAGCTTTCTTT.

The genes are TRBV24-1 and TRBJ2-1; D is ambiguous. In germline, CDR1 is KGHDR, CDR2 SFDVKD. Trimming took off 4 bases at V and 0 bases at J, with 9 bases between the two ends. There are 15 residues in the CDR3. The CDR3 region is CATSDGSYSYNEQFF. CDR3 sequence (DNA): TGTGCCACCAGTGACGGCAGCTACTCCTACAATGAGCAGTTCTTC.

In its sample, this clonotype was seen a few times. The J gene is TRBJ2-3, the V gene TRBV5-1, with D perhaps being TRBD1 or TRBD2 (5 bases each). This CDR3 is 16 amino acids long. Germline V lookup: CDR1 SGHRS, CDR2 YFSETQ. V was shortened by 0 bases and J by 2 bases, with 13 bases between the two germline ends. In DNA form, the CDR3 reads TGCGCCAGCAGCTTGGGGAGTGGGGGTCACACAGATACGCAGTATTTT. Protein sequence: CASSLGSGGHTDTQYF.

This clonotype was observed a few times. The V and J genes are TRBV24-1 and TRBJ2-2; 8 positions match TRBD1. Germline loops: CDR1 KGHDR, CDR2 SFDVKD. This CDR3 contains 17 residues. The ends lost 4 bases at V and 0 bases at J; junction bases unmatched: 6. The CDR3 sequence is CATSESGQASNTGELFF. CDR3 DNA sequence: TGTGCCACCAGTGAATCGGGACAGGCCTCGAACACCGGGGAGCTGTTTTTT.

The CDR3 DNA reads TGTGCCAGCAGAGTTCGGGCAGTGAACACTGAAGCTTTCTTT. Translating it yields CASRVRAVNTEAFF. The chain carries TRBV6-5 and TRBJ1-1, with no clear D. The CDR3 is 14 residues long. CDR1 and CDR2 (germline): MNHEY, SVGAGI. V was clipped by 6 bases and J by 0 bases, with 11 bases between them.